These 17 T cell receptor beta chains came from one sample sequenced in a study of cytomegalovirus exposure and HLA in healthy donors. PCR used 60 Vbeta primers and 13 Jbeta primers. Repertoires were generated with immunoSEQ multiplex PCR, while TCRdb's copy carries only in-frame clones and drops some. The table shows 110,000 to 150,000 clones, with around three quarters occurring only once. Sequences were obtained from PBMCs. The receptors were gathered from a woman aged 55-69 years in good health and CMV-seropositive.

CDR3 DNA: TGCGCCAGCAGCCAAAAGCGGGACTCCGGCTCTGGAAACACCATATATTTT. This translates into CASSQKRDSGSGNTIYF. The chain is built from TRBV4-1 and TRBJ1-3; possible D gene TRBD1, 5 bases. CDR1 and CDR2 (germline): MGHRA, YSYEKL. Deletions cut 2 bases from V and 0 bases from J, with 14 bases between. This CDR3 contains 17 residues.

The chain has TRBV6-1 and TRBJ2-1, with D hard to call. V shed 7 bases and J shed 5 bases, with 15 bases lying between them. The CDR3 runs 14 residues. Germline V gene sequence: CDR1 MNHNS, CDR2 SASEGT. The CDR3 loop is CASTLMNRNNEQFF. The DNA of the CDR3 is TGTGCCAGCACGCTGATGAACAGAAACAATGAGCAGTTCTTC.

This clone came up once. The CDR3 protein is CASSPGAPGEQYF. CDR3 in DNA: TGTGCCAGCTCACCAGGGGCGCCGGGCGAGCAGTACTTC. The chain carries TRBV18 and TRBJ2-7; the D gene is possibly TRBD1 (5 bases). Germline-derived CDR1 and CDR2 are KGHSH and LQKENI. The germline V and J ends were trimmed by 2 bases and 6 bases, with 11 bases remaining between them. The length of the CDR3 is 13 residues.

This clone was found once. CDR3 nucleotide sequence: TGTGCCAGTAGTATAGGTAATCTCGTGGGGCAGGTGAACACTGAAGCTTTCTTT. Protein: CASSIGNLVGQVNTEAFF. The V gene is TRBV19, the J gene TRBJ1-1; tentatively, D is TRBD1 (5 bases). The CDR3 runs to 18 residues. The V gene lost 1 base and the J gene lost 0 bases, with 18 bases spanning the gap. The germline gives CDR1 LNHDA, CDR2 SQIVND (reference sequence).

The chain joins TRBV6-6 to TRBJ2-7; 7 nucleotides align to TRBD2. The CDR3 totals 14 residues. V lost 6 bases and J lost 0; bases outside the gene matches: 5. Germline V gene lookup returns CDR1 MNHNY and CDR2 SVGAGI (reference sequence). Written as DNA, the CDR3 is TGTGCCAGCAGCCGGGACTATAGCTCCTACGAGCAGTACTTC. It is translated as CASSRDYSSYEQYF.

In this sample, this clone turned up a few times. This sequence joins TRBV15 and TRBJ2-3; the match to TRBD1 covers 9 bases. J gave up 5 bases and V 6 bases, and 3 bases lay outside the gene matches. The CDR3 sequence is 13 residues long. The germline CDR1 and CDR2 sequences are LNHNV and YYDKDF (reference sequence). CDR3 loop: CATRGQGVDTQYF. In DNA form, the CDR3 reads TGTGCCACCAGGGGACAGGGCGTAGATACGCAGTATTTT.

This rearrangement joins TRBV21-1 to TRBJ1-3; TRBD1, the table's D call, was not compared with the DNA. TRBV21-1 counts as a pseudogene. The CDR3 covers 15 residues. In DNA form, the CDR3 reads TGTGCCAGCAGCAAAGCGGCCGCTTCGGGAAACACCATATATTTT. Its protein is CASSKAAASGNTIYF.

This clone was seen a handful of times. The J gene is TRBJ1-2, the V gene TRBV19; 11 nucleotides match TRBD1. The CDR3 has 14 residues. V shed 7 bases, J shed 1 base, and the junction held 2 bases outside the gene matches. CDR1 LNHDA and CDR2 SQIVND come from the germline V gene (reference sequence). The CDR3 loop is CASKDRGRNYGYTF. The CDR3 nucleotides are TGTGCCAGTAAGGACAGGGGGCGTAACTATGGCTACACCTTC.

This chain connects TRBV7-9 to TRBJ1-3; no firm D call. This CDR3 has 14 amino acids. Trimming removed 3 bases from V and 4 bases from J, with 10 bases in between. Germline CDR1 is SEHNR and CDR2 is FQNEAQ (reference sequence). CDR3 protein: CASSFTGDGNTIYF. The CDR3 DNA sequence: TGTGCCAGCAGCTTTACGGGAGACGGAAACACCATATATTTT.

This clone was detected only once. V gene TRBV19 combines with J gene TRBJ1-2; the match to TRBD1 covers 8 bases. V was pared by 7 bases and J by 4 bases, with 8 bases of the junction left unmatched. This CDR3 region has 14 residues. Looked up from germline, CDR1 is LNHDA and CDR2 is SQIVND (reference sequence). The CDR3 loop reads CASNPRQGSYGYTF. The CDR3 region has the DNA TGTGCCAGTAATCCTCGACAGGGGTCCTATGGCTACACCTTC.

The chain has TRBV5-6 and TRBJ2-1; 9 bases agree with TRBD2. Losses at the gene ends were 0 bases for V and 0 bases for J; bases not matched to a gene: 7. This CDR3 comprises 18 residues. In germline, CDR1 is SGHDT, CDR2 YYEEEE. CDR3 coding DNA: TGTGCCAGCAGCTTGGCCGGGGGTAGCGGGAGCTCCTACAATGAGCAGTTCTTC. Amino acid sequence: CASSLAGGSGSSYNEQFF.

This clone was recorded a few times. The gene calls are TRBV7-9 and TRBJ2-1; D might be TRBD1 (5 bases). The germline gives CDR1 SEHNR, CDR2 FQNEAQ (reference sequence). V was clipped by 1 base and J by 9 bases, with 13 bases between them. This CDR3 region has 14 residues. The CDR3 region has the DNA TGTGCCAGCAGCTTAGGGGTGGGGCATGGTGAGCAGTTCTTC. Its translation is CASSLGVGHGEQFF.

This clone showed up just a few times. This CDR3 is CASSFGQATNEKLFF. CDR3 DNA: TGTGCCAGCAGTTTTGGACAGGCAACTAATGAAAAACTGTTTTTT. The chain employs TRBV6-5 and TRBJ1-4, with 7 bases aligning to TRBD1. The trim removed 4 bases at V and 0 bases at J, leaving 2 bases unmatched. The germline V gene has CDR1 MNHEY and CDR2 SVGAGI. This CDR3 comprises 15 residues.

The rearrangement uses TRBV19 and TRBJ1-5; no reliable D call. The V end lost 5 bases, the J end lost 0 bases, and 11 bases lay between the germline ends. This CDR3 region has 15 residues. CDR1 is LNHDA and CDR2 is SQIVND in the germline V gene (reference sequence). The CDR3 is CASSLLRDSNQPQHF. CDR3 nucleotide sequence: TGTGCCAGTAGTTTACTGAGGGATAGCAATCAGCCCCAGCATTTT.

The CDR3 protein is CSVTSGSVKNIQYF. As DNA, the CDR3 is TGCAGCGTCACTAGCGGGAGTGTCAAAAACATTCAGTACTTC. This chain uses TRBV29-1 with TRBJ2-4; 11 bases agree with TRBD2. The germline V gene encodes CDR1 SQVTM and CDR2 ANQGSEA. The junction had 4 bases not matched to a gene; V was cut back by 6 bases and J by 3 bases. CDR3 size: 14 residues.

The rearrangement uses TRBV5-1 and TRBJ2-5, with 11 bases lining up with TRBD2. Per the germline V gene, CDR1 is SGHRS and CDR2 is YFSETQ. Trimming removed 0 bases from V and 5 bases from J; junction bases left unmatched: 18. The CDR3 has 20 residues. CDR3 sequence (DNA): TGCGCCAGCAGCTTGGATTTGAATCGGGAACTAGCGGGAGTTTGGGAGACCCAGTACTTC. Its translation is CASSLDLNRELAGVWETQYF.

J is TRBJ2-1 and V is TRBV30, with D maybe TRBD2 (6 bases). The length of the CDR3 is 13 residues. V was shortened by 3 bases and J by 0 bases, with 6 bases between the two germline ends. Germline CDR1 is GTSNPN and CDR2 is SVGIG (reference sequence). The CDR3 DNA is TGTGCCTGGAGGCGGGACTCCTACAATGAGCAGTTCTTC. Protein: CAWRRDSYNEQFF.